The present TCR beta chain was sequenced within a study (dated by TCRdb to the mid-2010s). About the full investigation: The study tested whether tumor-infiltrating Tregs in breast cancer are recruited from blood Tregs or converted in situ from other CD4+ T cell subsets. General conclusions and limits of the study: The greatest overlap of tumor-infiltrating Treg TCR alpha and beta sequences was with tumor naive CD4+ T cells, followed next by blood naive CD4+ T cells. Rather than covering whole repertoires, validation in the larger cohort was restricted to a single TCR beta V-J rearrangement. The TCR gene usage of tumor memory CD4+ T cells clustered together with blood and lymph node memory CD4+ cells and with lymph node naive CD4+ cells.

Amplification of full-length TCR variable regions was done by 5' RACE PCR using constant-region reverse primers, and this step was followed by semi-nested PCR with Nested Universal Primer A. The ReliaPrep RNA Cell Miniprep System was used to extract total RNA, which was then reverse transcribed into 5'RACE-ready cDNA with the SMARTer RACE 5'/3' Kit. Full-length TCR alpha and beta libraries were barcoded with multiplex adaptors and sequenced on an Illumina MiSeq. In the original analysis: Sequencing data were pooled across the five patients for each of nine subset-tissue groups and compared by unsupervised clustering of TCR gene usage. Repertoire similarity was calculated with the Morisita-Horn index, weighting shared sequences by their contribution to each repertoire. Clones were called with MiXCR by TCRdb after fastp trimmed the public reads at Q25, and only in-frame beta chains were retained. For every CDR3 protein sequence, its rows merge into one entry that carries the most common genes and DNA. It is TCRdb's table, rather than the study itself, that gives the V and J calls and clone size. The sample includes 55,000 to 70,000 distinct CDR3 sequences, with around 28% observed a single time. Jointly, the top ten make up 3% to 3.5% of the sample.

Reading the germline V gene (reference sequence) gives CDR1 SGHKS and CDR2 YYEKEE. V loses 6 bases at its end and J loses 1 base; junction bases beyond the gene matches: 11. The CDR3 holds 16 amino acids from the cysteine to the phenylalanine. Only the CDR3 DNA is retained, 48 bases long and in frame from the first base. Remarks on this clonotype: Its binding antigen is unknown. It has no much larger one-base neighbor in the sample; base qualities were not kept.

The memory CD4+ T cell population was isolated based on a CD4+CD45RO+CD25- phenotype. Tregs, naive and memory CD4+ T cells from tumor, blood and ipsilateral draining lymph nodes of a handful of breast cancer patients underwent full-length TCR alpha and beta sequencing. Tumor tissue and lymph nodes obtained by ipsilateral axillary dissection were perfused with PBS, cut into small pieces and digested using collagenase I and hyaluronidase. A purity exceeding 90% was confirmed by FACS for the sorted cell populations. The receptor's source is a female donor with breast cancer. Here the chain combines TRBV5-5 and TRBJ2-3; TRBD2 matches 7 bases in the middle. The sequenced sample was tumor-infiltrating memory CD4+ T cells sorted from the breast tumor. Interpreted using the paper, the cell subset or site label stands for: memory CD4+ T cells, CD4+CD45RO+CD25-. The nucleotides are TGTGCCAGCATACCTCAAGCGGGATTCGGCACAGATACGCAGTATTTT. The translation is CASIPQAGFGTDTQYF. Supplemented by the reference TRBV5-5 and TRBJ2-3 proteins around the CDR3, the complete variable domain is DAGVTQSPTHLIKTRGQQVTLRCSPISGHKSVSWYQQVLGQGPQFIFQYYEKEERGRGNFPDRFSARQFPNYSSELNVNALLLGDSALYLCASIPQAGFGTDTQYFGPGTRLTVL.